A single sample gave rise to the 32 T cell receptor beta chains below, sequenced in a study of shared clonotypes between healthy human individuals. As defined, naive CD8 cells were CD45RO-negative and positively selected for CCR7, with terminally differentiated effector memory CD45RA+ cells excluded. Clones were read by immunoSEQ multiplex PCR, and TCRdb kept only the in-frame ones, dropping some. The table records about 2,200,000 clones, approximately 94% of them present only once. Sequencing was carried out using naive CD8+ T cells from PBMCs. These receptor sequences come from a man younger than 35 in good health. Some clones in this sample may be carry-over from other donors' samples.

This clone has more than one count but fewer than ten. The chain links TRBV3-1 (or the pseudogene TRBV3-2) to TRBJ1-1; no firm D call. Trimming shortened V by 4 bases and J by 8 bases, and 2 bases separated the two germline ends. This CDR3 contains 9 residues. Germline V gene data show CDR1 as LGHDT and CDR2 as YNNKEL (reference sequence). The CDR3 loop reads CASSPEAFF. The CDR3 bases are TGTGCCAGCAGCCCCGAAGCTTTCTTT.

This sequence joins TRBV5-4 and TRBJ1-2; D uncertain. The CDR3 contains 11 residues. V was trimmed by 4 bases and J by 7 bases, leaving 8 bases between them. Per germline, CDR1 SGHNT and CDR2 YYREEE (reference sequence). The CDR3, as DNA: TGTGCCAGCAGCCAAGGTCCTGGCTACACCTTC. This encodes CASSQGPGYTF. Filled out from reference TRBV5-4 and TRBJ1-2, the complete variable domain reads ETGVTQSPTHLIKTRGQQVTLRCSSQSGHNTVSWYQQALGQGPQFIFQYYREEENGRGNFPPRFSGLQFPNYSSELNVNALELDDSALYLCASSQGPGYTFGSGTRLTVV.

This clone was counted a single time. The chain joins TRBV5-8 to TRBJ1-2; D might be TRBD1 (6 bases). Per the germline V gene, CDR1 is SGHTS and CDR2 is YDEGEE. The CDR3 is 12 residues long. Deletions cut 4 bases from V and 8 bases from J, with 12 bases between. CDR3: CASSPGQRGYTF. CDR3 DNA sequence: TGTGCCAGCAGCCCAGGACAGCGAGGCTACACCTTC.

This chain connects TRBV7-8 to TRBJ2-5, with 7 nucleotides matching TRBD2. Germline V gene data show CDR1 as SGHVS and CDR2 as FQNEAQ. Losses at the gene ends were 1 base for V and 7 bases for J; bases not matched to a gene: 15. This CDR3 has 17 amino acids. CDR3 region: CASSLDHRLAVLGTQYF. The CDR3 nucleotides read TGTGCCAGCAGCTTAGATCATCGGCTAGCGGTCTTAGGGACCCAGTACTTC.

Remarks on this clone: The same CDR3 is also encoded by other DNA sequences in this sample. V usage is TRBV7-3 and J usage is TRBJ2-7, with D maybe TRBD1 (6 bases). The germline V gene encodes CDR1 SGHTA and CDR2 FQGTGA. The V end was cut by 4 bases, the J end by 4 bases, with 8 bases between. The CDR3 loop spans 12 amino acids. The CDR3 sequence: CASSSRGYEQYF. In DNA, the CDR3 is TGTGCCAGCAGCTCCAGGGGTTACGAGCAGTACTTC.

The V gene is TRBV10-3, the J gene TRBJ1-1; 8 bases are shared with TRBD1. The CDR3 is 14 amino acids. V lost 3 bases and J lost 3; bases outside the gene matches: 3. Germline assignment: CDR1 ENHRY and CDR2 SYGVKD. The CDR3 loop reads CAISESGQDTEAFF. The CDR3 DNA reads as TGTGCCATCAGTGAATCGGGACAGGACACTGAAGCTTTCTTT.

This clone was detected a few times. This chain joins TRBV7-9 and TRBJ2-5; TRBD1 matches 12 bases. V trimming: 3 bases; J trimming: 6 bases; junction bases outside the gene matches: 5. The CDR3 spans 15 residues. The germline V gene has CDR1 SEHNR and CDR2 FQNEAQ (reference sequence). CDR3 loop: CASSLGTGGLKTQYF. For the CDR3, the DNA is TGTGCCAGCAGCTTGGGGACAGGGGGCCTCAAGACCCAGTACTTC.

This chain joins TRBV6-5 and TRBJ1-3; D is ambiguous. Trimming took off 0 bases at V and 8 bases at J, with 8 bases between the two ends. This CDR3 is 13 amino acids long. Germline V lookup: CDR1 MNHEY, CDR2 SVGAGI. CDR3: CASSYSLGYTIYF. Here the CDR3 DNA reads TGTGCCAGCAGTTACTCGCTGGGTTACACCATATATTTT.

With regard to this clone: Different DNA sequences within this sample yield the same CDR3. This rearrangement joins TRBV28 to TRBJ2-3; 10 bases are a match to TRBD2. V trimming: 2 bases; J trimming: 2 bases; junction bases outside the gene matches: 1. Germline V CDR1 and CDR2: MDHEN, SYDVKM. The CDR3 covers 15 residues. Here the CDR3 DNA reads TGTGCCAGCAGTTTAACTAGCGGGGCCACAGATACGCAGTATTTT. Amino acid sequence: CASSLTSGATDTQYF.

This clone was observed once. The chain has TRBV27 and TRBJ2-1, with 8 nucleotides matching TRBD1. The CDR3 spans 14 residues. The germline CDR1 and CDR2 sequences are MNHEY and SMNVEV (reference sequence). J lost 2 bases, V lost 5 bases, and 2 bases had no gene match. The CDR3 sequence: CASSGTGTYNEQFF. Here the CDR3 DNA reads TGTGCCAGCAGTGGGACAGGTACCTACAATGAGCAGTTCTTC.

The chain recombines TRBV4-3 with TRBJ1-4, with 8 nucleotides matching TRBD1. V gave up 1 base and J gave up 1 base; unmatched junction bases: 5. Germline CDR1 LGHNA, CDR2 YSLEER. This CDR3 has 17 amino acids. Written as DNA, the CDR3 is TGCGCCAGCAGCCAAGGCTTGGACAGGGAAACTAATGAAAAACTGTTTTTT. It specifies CASSQGLDRETNEKLFF.

V usage is TRBV4-2 and J usage is TRBJ2-1; the D is unclear. The CDR3 is made up of 13 amino acids. In germline, CDR1 is LGHNA, CDR2 YNFKEQ. Trimming removed 0 bases from V and 7 bases from J, with 7 bases in between. The CDR3 region is CASSQDPQNEQFF. DNA for the CDR3: TGTGCCAGCAGCCAAGACCCTCAGAATGAGCAGTTCTTC.

J is TRBJ1-1 and V is TRBV5-8; 11 bases map to TRBD1. V trimming: 1 base; J trimming: 0 bases; junction bases outside the gene matches: 8. Germline V CDR1 and CDR2: SGHTS, YDEGEE. The CDR3 covers 18 residues. The CDR3: CASSLIRRDRGMNTEAFF. The CDR3, as DNA: TGTGCCAGCAGCTTGATCCGCCGGGACAGGGGGATGAACACTGAAGCTTTCTTT.

This chain uses TRBV6-6 with TRBJ2-1, with D possibly matching TRBD2 (6 bases). The germline V and J ends were trimmed by 2 bases and 10 bases, with 15 bases remaining between them. The CDR3 covers 14 residues. Germline CDR1 is MNHNY and CDR2 is SVGAGI (reference sequence). The CDR3 DNA reads as TGTGCCAGCAGTTACAGGAGTTCGGGGGACGAGCAGTTCTTC. Its translation: CASSYRSSGDEQFF.

About this clone itself: Other DNA sequences from this sample encode an identical CDR3 as well. The chain uses TRBV25-1 and TRBJ2-3; D gene ambiguous. CDR1 MGHDK and CDR2 SYGVNS come from the germline V gene. Trimming shortened V by 4 bases and J by 2 bases, and 10 bases separated the two germline ends. The CDR3 covers 14 residues. For the CDR3, the DNA is TGTGCCAGCAGTGCGAGATCCTACACAGATACGCAGTATTTT. Protein product: CASSARSYTDTQYF.

This sequence joins TRBV18 and TRBJ2-1; 8 bases are a match to TRBD1. This CDR3 is 16 amino acids long. Germline loops: CDR1 KGHSH, CDR2 LQKENI. J lost 6 bases, V lost 4 bases, and 11 bases had no gene match. The CDR3 nucleotides read TGTGCCAGCTCACGATCCGGACGCGGACAGGGCAATGAGCAGTTCTTC. Translation: CASSRSGRGQGNEQFF.

The chain couples TRBV6-1 to TRBJ1-5; D remains ambiguous. The CDR3 length is 15 residues. The ends were cut back, 0 bases at V and 6 bases at J, with 12 bases in the middle. Germline CDR1 MNHNS, CDR2 SASEGT. The CDR3 loop reads CASSEARAAGQPQHF. Written as DNA, the CDR3 is TGTGCCAGCAGTGAAGCTCGGGCAGCAGGTCAGCCCCAGCATTTT.

The chain joins TRBV30 to TRBJ1-1; TRBD1 is a possible D gene (5 bases). Trimming took 2 bases from V and 8 from J, leaving 18 bases between them. The CDR3 totals 14 residues. CDR1 GTSNPN and CDR2 SVGIG come from the germline V gene (reference sequence). Here the CDR3 reads CAWSRGLQPYEAFF. The CDR3 DNA reads TGTGCCTGGAGTAGGGGACTCCAGCCCTACGAAGCTTTCTTT.

A remark on this clone: This CDR3 is also generated by other DNA sequences in the sample. The chain recombines TRBV28 with TRBJ2-7, with 12 bases aligning to TRBD2. Trimming took 3 bases from V and 0 from J; bases not matched to a gene: 0. CDR1 is MDHEN, CDR2 SYDVKM, per germline. The CDR3 totals 15 residues. The CDR3 spells CASSLTSGSSYEQYF. In nucleotides, the CDR3 is TGTGCCAGCAGTTTGACTAGCGGGAGCTCCTACGAGCAGTACTTC.

The CDR3 sequence: CASSVDSADETSGGRTYGELFF. In DNA, the CDR3 is TGTGCCAGCAGCGTAGATTCGGCTGACGAGACTAGCGGGGGCCGAACCTACGGGGAGCTGTTTTTT. The chain employs TRBV9 and TRBJ2-2; 12 bases are a match to TRBD2. Losses at the gene ends were 0 bases for V and 7 bases for J; bases not matched to a gene: 22. CDR1 is SGDLS and CDR2 is YYNGEE in the germline V gene. The CDR3 has 22 amino acids. Complete variable domain (other parts from reference TRBV9 and TRBJ2-2): DSGVTQTPKHLITATGQRVTLRCSPRSGDLSVYWYQQSLDQGLQFLIQYYNGEERAKGNILERFSAQQFPDLHSELNLSSLELGDSALYFCASSVDSADETSGGRTYGELFFGEGSRLTVL.

The rearrangement joins TRBV28 to TRBJ2-5; D gene ambiguous. Trimming cost V 3 bases and J 4 bases, with 9 bases left between them. The CDR3 spans 13 residues. Germline-derived CDR1 and CDR2 are MDHEN and SYDVKM. CDR3 sequence reads: CASSFMGSETQYF. The CDR3 nucleotides read TGTGCCAGCAGTTTCATGGGATCAGAGACCCAGTACTTC.

The gene calls are TRBV7-9 and TRBJ2-1; no clear D gene. V shed 6 bases and J shed 6 bases, with 18 bases lying between them. The CDR3 covers 15 residues. The germline gives CDR1 SEHNR, CDR2 FQNEAQ (reference sequence). DNA for the CDR3: TGTGCCAGCAGAACGGACGGAAATCTCGGCAATGAGCAGTTCTTC. Its translation: CASRTDGNLGNEQFF.

The genes are TRBV6-5 and TRBJ2-1; D might be TRBD2 (5 bases). Trimming removed 4 bases at V and 7 bases at J, with 17 bases between. Germline CDR1 is MNHEY and CDR2 is SVGAGI. CDR3 length equals 15 residues. The CDR3 here is CASSLGYGELNEQFF. The DNA for the CDR3 is TGTGCCAGCAGTTTGGGGTATGGGGAGTTGAATGAGCAGTTCTTC.

The chain has TRBV7-9 and TRBJ1-1, with D possibly being TRBD1 (5 bases). The V end lost 2 bases, the J end lost 10 bases, and 11 bases lay between the germline ends. CDR1 SEHNR and CDR2 FQNEAQ come from the germline V gene (reference sequence). The CDR3 length is 12 residues. CDR3 coding DNA: TGTGCCAGCAGCTTATCTGCCCAGGGAGCTTTCTTT. It yields the protein CASSLSAQGAFF.

The chain links TRBV11-2 to TRBJ2-7; a weak D match, TRBD1 (6 bases). The length of the CDR3 is 15 residues. V gave up 2 bases and J gave up 4 bases, with 15 bases separating them. CDR1 and CDR2 from the germline V gene are SGHAT and FQNNGV. The CDR3 spells CASSLRQGRVYEQYF. The CDR3 DNA reads TGTGCCAGCAGCTTAAGGCAGGGGCGGGTATACGAGCAGTACTTC.

The chain employs TRBV30 and TRBJ2-1, with 13 nucleotides matching TRBD2. Germline values: CDR1 GTSNPN, CDR2 SVGIG (reference sequence). The CDR3 has 14 amino acids. J gave up 8 bases and V 1 base, and 2 bases lay outside the gene matches. The CDR3 DNA reads TGTGCCTGGAGTGCTACTAGCGGGAGGGATGAGCAGTTCTTC. The encoded protein is CAWSATSGRDEQFF.

The chain links TRBV28 to TRBJ2-7; 7 nucleotides align to TRBD2. Germline V CDR1 and CDR2: MDHEN, SYDVKM. The CDR3 contains 14 residues. The chain's CDR3 is CANPGRPSVHEQYF. Here the CDR3 DNA reads TGTGCTAATCCCGGGAGGCCCAGTGTCCACGAGCAGTACTTC.

This chain joins TRBV7-9 and TRBJ2-1, with D perhaps matching TRBD2 (5 bases). The CDR3 is made up of 13 amino acids. In germline, CDR1 is SEHNR, CDR2 FQNEAQ (reference sequence). V was trimmed by 5 bases and J by 13 bases, leaving 18 bases between them. Written as DNA, the CDR3 is TGTGCCAGCAGCCCCCGTTTACTAGTTGGCCAGTTCTTC. Amino acid sequence: CASSPRLLVGQFF. Variable domain in full (rest from reference TRBV7-9 and TRBJ2-1): DTGVSQNPRHKITKRGQNVTFRCDPISEHNRLYWYRQTLGQGPEFLTYFQNEAQLEKSRLLSDRFSAERPKGSFSTLEIQRTEQGDSAMYLCASSPRLLVGQFFGPGTRLTVL.

This clone was observed once. V is TRBV29-1 and J is TRBJ2-7; 7 bases agree with TRBD2. CDR3 length: 12 amino acids. The germline V gene has CDR1 SQVTM and CDR2 ANQGSEA. The trim removed 5 bases at V and 3 bases at J, leaving 4 bases unmatched. CDR3: CSVLSGNYEQYF. The CDR3 coding sequence is TGCAGCGTTCTAAGCGGGAACTACGAGCAGTACTTC.

The chain is built from TRBV27 and TRBJ2-7; tentative D call: TRBD1 (6 bases). Trimming took 2 bases from V and 2 from J, leaving 13 bases between them. In germline, CDR1 is MNHEY, CDR2 SMNVEV (reference sequence). The CDR3 length is 15 residues. The CDR3 nucleotides are TGTGCCAGCAGTTTAGTAACAGGGCGACCCTACGAGCAGTACTTC. Its translation: CASSLVTGRPYEQYF.

For this clone: In the same sample, other DNA sequences code for this CDR3. This rearrangement joins TRBV28 to TRBJ2-7, with 12 bases aligning to TRBD2. The CDR3 covers 14 residues. V trimming: 6 bases; J trimming: 4 bases; junction bases outside the gene matches: 4. CDR1 and CDR2 (germline): MDHEN, SYDVKM. CDR3 coding DNA: TGTGCCAGCAGCAAGACTAGCGGGAGTTACGAGCAGTACTTC. Translation gives CASSKTSGSYEQYF.

The V and J genes are TRBV9 and TRBJ1-1; D may be TRBD1 (6 bases). There are 15 residues in the CDR3. Trimming removed 4 bases at V and 4 bases at J, with 17 bases between. Germline lookup yields CDR1 SGDLS and CDR2 YYNGEE. Here the CDR3 reads CASSLRTAEPTEAFF. CDR3 nucleotide sequence: TGTGCCAGCAGCTTAAGGACAGCAGAACCCACTGAAGCTTTCTTT. Filled out from reference TRBV9 and TRBJ1-1, the complete variable domain reads DSGVTQTPKHLITATGQRVTLRCSPRSGDLSVYWYQQSLDQGLQFLIQYYNGEERAKGNILERFSAQQFPDLHSELNLSSLELGDSALYFCASSLRTAEPTEAFFGQGTRLTVV.